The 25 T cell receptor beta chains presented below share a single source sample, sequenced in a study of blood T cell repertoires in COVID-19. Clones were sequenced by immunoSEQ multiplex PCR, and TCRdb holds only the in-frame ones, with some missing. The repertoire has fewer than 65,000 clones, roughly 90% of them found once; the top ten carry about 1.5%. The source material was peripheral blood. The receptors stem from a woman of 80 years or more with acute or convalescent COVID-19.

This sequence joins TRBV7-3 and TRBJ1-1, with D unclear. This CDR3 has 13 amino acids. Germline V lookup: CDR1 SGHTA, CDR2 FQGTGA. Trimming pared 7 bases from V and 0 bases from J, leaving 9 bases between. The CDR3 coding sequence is TGTGCCAGCACGGAACAGTTGAACACTGAAGCTTTCTTT. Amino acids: CASTEQLNTEAFF.

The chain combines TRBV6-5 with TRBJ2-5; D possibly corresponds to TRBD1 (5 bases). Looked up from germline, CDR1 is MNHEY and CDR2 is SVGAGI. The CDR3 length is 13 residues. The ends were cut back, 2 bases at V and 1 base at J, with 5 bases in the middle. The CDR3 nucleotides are TGTGCCAGCAGTTACACAGGCCAAGAGACCCAGTACTTC. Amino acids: CASSYTGQETQYF.

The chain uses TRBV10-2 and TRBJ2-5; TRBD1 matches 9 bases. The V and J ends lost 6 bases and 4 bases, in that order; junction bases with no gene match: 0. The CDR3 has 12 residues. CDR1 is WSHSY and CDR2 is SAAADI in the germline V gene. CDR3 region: CASRDRGETQYF. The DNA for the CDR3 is TGCGCCAGCAGGGACAGGGGAGAGACCCAGTACTTC.

This chain's CDR3 is CASRGGEAGELFF. For the CDR3, the DNA is TGTGCCAGCAGAGGGGGCGAAGCCGGGGAGCTGTTTTTT. This chain joins TRBV25-1 and TRBJ2-2, with 7 bases fitting TRBD1. The germline V gene has CDR1 MGHDK and CDR2 SYGVNS. The CDR3 runs to 13 residues. J gave up 6 bases and V 6 bases, and 4 bases lay outside the gene matches. The full variable domain, its missing parts supplied by reference TRBV25-1 and TRBJ2-2, is EADIYQTPRYLVIGTGKKITLECSQTMGHDKMYWYQQDPGMELHLIHYSYGVNSTEKGDLSSESTVSRIRTEHFPLTLESARPSHTSQYLCASRGGEAGELFFGEGSRLTVL.

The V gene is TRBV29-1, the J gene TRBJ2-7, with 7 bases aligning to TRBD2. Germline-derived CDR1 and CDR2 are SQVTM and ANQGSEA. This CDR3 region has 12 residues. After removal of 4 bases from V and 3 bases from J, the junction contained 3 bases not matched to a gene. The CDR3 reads CSVASGDYEQYF. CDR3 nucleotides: TGCAGCGTTGCCAGCGGGGACTACGAGCAGTACTTC.

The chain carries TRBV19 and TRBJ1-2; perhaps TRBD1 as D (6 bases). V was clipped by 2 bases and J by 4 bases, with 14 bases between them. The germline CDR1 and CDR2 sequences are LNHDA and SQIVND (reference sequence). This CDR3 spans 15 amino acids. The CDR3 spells CASSIPGRGGYGYTF. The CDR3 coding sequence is TGTGCCAGTAGTATACCGGGACGAGGGGGCTATGGCTACACCTTC.

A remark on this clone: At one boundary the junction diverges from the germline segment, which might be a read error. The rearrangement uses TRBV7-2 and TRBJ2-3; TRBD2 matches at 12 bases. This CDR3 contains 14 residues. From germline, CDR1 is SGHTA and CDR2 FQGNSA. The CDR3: CASSLAGGTDTQYF. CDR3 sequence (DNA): TGTGCCAGCAGCCTAGCGGGGGGGACAGATACGCAGTATTTT.

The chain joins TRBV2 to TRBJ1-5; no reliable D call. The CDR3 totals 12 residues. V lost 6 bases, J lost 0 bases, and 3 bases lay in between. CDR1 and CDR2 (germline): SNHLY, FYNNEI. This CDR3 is CASSGSNQPQHF. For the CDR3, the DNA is TGTGCCAGCAGCGGTAGCAATCAGCCCCAGCATTTT.

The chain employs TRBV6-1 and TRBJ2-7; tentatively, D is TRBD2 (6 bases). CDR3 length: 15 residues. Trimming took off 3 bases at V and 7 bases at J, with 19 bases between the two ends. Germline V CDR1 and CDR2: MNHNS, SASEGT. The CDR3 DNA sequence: TGTGCCAGCAGTGAGCTGGACCGGGAGCTGGGTGAGCAGTACTTC. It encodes CASSELDRELGEQYF.

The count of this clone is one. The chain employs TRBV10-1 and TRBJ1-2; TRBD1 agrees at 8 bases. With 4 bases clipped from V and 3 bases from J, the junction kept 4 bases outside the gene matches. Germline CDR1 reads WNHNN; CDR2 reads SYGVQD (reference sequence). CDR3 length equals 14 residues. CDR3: CASSVTRGHYGYTF. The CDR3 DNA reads TGCGCCAGCAGTGTAACCAGGGGGCACTATGGCTACACCTTC.

CDR3 loop: CASSYSGTGGSYEQYF. CDR3 nucleotide sequence: TGTGCCAGCAGTTACTCGGGGACAGGGGGATCCTACGAGCAGTACTTC. V gene TRBV6-5 combines with J gene TRBJ2-7; 11 bases align to TRBD1. The CDR3 consists of 16 residues. Trimming took 0 bases from V and 1 from J; bases not matched to a gene: 2. The germline V gene encodes CDR1 MNHEY and CDR2 SVGAGI.

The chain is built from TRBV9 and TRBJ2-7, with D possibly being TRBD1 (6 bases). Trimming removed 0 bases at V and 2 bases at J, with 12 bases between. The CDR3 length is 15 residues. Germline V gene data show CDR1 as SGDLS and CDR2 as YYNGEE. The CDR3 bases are TGTGCCAGCAGCGTAGATGGCAGGGGCGCCTACGAGCAGTACTTC. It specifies CASSVDGRGAYEQYF.

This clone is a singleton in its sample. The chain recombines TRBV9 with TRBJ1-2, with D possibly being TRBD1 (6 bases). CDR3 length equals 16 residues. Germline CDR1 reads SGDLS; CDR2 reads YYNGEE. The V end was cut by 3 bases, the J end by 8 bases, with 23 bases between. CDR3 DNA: TGTGCCAGCAGCGCGTATCCCCTGGGGGGGGCTGAAGGCTACACCTTC. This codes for CASSAYPLGGAEGYTF.

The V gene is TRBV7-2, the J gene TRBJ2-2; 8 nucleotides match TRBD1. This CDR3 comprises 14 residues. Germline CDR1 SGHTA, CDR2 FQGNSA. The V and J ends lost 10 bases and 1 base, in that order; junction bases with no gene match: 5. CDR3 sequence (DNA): TGTGCCATCGTACAGGGGGTGAACACCGGGGAGCTGTTTTTT. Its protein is CAIVQGVNTGELFF. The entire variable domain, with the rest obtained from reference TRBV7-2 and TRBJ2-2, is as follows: GAGVSQSPSNKVTEKGKDVELRCDPISGHTALYWYRQSLGQGLEFLIYFQGNSAPDKSGLPSDRFSAERTGGSVSTLTIQRTQQEDSAVYLCAIVQGVNTGELFFGEGSRLTVL.

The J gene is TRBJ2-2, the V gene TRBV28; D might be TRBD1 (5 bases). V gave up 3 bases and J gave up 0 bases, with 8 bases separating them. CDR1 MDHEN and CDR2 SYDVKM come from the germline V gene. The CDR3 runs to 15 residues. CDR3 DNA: TGTGCCAGCAGTTTCAGGGCGGCGAACACCGGGGAGCTGTTTTTT. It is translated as CASSFRAANTGELFF.

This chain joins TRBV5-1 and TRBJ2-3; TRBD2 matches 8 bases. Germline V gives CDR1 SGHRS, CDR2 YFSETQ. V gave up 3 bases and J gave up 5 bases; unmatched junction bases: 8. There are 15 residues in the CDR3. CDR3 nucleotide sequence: TGCGCCAGCAGCTCCCTCGGGGGGGCCATAGATACGCAGTATTTT. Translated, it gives CASSSLGGAIDTQYF.

The CDR3 nucleotides are TGTGCCACCAGGGGCGGGTCGGGCACAGATACGCAGTATTTT. Amino acids: CATRGGSGTDTQYF. V is TRBV24-1 and J is TRBJ2-3; D is possibly TRBD2 (5 bases). The length of the CDR3 is 14 residues. Trimming stripped 7 bases from V and 1 base from J, with 11 bases between. Germline CDR1 and CDR2: KGHDR and SFDVKD.

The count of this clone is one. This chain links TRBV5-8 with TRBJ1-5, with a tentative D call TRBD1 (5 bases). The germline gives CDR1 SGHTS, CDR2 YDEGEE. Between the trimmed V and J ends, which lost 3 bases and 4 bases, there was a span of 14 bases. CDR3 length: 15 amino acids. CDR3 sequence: CASSWERGTNQPQHF. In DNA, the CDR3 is TGTGCCAGCAGCTGGGAGCGGGGGACTAATCAGCCCCAGCATTTT.

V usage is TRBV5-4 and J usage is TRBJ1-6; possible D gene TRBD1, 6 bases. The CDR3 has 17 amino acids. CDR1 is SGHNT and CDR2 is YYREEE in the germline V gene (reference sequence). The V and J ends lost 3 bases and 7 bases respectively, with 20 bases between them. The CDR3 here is CASSSGVRGQRNSPLHF. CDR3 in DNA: TGTGCCAGCAGCTCCGGGGTCCGTGGACAGAGAAATTCACCCCTCCACTTT.

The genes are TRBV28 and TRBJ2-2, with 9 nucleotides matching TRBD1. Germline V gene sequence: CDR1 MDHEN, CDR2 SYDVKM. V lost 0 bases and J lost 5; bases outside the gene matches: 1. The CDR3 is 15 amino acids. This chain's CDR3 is CASSLWTGGTGELFF. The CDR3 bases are TGTGCCAGCAGTTTATGGACAGGGGGTACCGGGGAGCTGTTTTTT.

The CDR3 sequence is CASSQGRQPPAGELFF. The DNA for the CDR3 is TGCGCCAGCAGCCAAGGGCGGCAGCCCCCCGCCGGGGAGCTGTTTTTT. The rearrangement joins TRBV4-1 to TRBJ2-2; D unresolved. The V and J ends lost 1 base and 6 bases respectively, with 15 bases between them. Looked up from germline, CDR1 is MGHRA and CDR2 is YSYEKL. The CDR3 runs 16 residues.

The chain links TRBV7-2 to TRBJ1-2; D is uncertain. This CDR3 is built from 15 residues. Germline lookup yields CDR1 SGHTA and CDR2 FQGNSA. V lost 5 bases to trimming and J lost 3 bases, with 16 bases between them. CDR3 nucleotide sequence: TGTGCCAGCAGCCTCAGAGGAGGGTTTGACTATGGCTACACCTTC. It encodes CASSLRGGFDYGYTF.

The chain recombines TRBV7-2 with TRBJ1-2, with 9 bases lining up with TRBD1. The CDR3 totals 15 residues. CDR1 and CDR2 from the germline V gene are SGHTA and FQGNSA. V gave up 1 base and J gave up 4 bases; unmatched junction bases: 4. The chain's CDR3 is CASSLVMGQGYGYTF. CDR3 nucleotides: TGTGCCAGCAGCTTAGTCATGGGACAGGGCTATGGCTACACCTTC.

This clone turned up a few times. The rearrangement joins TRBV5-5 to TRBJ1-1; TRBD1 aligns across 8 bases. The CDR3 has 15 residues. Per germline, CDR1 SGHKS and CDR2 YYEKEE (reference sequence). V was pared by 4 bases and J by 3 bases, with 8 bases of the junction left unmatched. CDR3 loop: CASSTGAGGHTEAFF. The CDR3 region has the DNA TGTGCCAGCAGCACGGGCGCAGGGGGCCACACTGAAGCTTTCTTT.

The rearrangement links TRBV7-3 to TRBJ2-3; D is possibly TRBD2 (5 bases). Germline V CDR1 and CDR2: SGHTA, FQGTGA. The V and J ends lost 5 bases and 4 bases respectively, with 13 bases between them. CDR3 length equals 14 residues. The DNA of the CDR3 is TGTGCCAGCAGCCTAGCCGGCTACTCAGATACGCAGTATTTT. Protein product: CASSLAGYSDTQYF.